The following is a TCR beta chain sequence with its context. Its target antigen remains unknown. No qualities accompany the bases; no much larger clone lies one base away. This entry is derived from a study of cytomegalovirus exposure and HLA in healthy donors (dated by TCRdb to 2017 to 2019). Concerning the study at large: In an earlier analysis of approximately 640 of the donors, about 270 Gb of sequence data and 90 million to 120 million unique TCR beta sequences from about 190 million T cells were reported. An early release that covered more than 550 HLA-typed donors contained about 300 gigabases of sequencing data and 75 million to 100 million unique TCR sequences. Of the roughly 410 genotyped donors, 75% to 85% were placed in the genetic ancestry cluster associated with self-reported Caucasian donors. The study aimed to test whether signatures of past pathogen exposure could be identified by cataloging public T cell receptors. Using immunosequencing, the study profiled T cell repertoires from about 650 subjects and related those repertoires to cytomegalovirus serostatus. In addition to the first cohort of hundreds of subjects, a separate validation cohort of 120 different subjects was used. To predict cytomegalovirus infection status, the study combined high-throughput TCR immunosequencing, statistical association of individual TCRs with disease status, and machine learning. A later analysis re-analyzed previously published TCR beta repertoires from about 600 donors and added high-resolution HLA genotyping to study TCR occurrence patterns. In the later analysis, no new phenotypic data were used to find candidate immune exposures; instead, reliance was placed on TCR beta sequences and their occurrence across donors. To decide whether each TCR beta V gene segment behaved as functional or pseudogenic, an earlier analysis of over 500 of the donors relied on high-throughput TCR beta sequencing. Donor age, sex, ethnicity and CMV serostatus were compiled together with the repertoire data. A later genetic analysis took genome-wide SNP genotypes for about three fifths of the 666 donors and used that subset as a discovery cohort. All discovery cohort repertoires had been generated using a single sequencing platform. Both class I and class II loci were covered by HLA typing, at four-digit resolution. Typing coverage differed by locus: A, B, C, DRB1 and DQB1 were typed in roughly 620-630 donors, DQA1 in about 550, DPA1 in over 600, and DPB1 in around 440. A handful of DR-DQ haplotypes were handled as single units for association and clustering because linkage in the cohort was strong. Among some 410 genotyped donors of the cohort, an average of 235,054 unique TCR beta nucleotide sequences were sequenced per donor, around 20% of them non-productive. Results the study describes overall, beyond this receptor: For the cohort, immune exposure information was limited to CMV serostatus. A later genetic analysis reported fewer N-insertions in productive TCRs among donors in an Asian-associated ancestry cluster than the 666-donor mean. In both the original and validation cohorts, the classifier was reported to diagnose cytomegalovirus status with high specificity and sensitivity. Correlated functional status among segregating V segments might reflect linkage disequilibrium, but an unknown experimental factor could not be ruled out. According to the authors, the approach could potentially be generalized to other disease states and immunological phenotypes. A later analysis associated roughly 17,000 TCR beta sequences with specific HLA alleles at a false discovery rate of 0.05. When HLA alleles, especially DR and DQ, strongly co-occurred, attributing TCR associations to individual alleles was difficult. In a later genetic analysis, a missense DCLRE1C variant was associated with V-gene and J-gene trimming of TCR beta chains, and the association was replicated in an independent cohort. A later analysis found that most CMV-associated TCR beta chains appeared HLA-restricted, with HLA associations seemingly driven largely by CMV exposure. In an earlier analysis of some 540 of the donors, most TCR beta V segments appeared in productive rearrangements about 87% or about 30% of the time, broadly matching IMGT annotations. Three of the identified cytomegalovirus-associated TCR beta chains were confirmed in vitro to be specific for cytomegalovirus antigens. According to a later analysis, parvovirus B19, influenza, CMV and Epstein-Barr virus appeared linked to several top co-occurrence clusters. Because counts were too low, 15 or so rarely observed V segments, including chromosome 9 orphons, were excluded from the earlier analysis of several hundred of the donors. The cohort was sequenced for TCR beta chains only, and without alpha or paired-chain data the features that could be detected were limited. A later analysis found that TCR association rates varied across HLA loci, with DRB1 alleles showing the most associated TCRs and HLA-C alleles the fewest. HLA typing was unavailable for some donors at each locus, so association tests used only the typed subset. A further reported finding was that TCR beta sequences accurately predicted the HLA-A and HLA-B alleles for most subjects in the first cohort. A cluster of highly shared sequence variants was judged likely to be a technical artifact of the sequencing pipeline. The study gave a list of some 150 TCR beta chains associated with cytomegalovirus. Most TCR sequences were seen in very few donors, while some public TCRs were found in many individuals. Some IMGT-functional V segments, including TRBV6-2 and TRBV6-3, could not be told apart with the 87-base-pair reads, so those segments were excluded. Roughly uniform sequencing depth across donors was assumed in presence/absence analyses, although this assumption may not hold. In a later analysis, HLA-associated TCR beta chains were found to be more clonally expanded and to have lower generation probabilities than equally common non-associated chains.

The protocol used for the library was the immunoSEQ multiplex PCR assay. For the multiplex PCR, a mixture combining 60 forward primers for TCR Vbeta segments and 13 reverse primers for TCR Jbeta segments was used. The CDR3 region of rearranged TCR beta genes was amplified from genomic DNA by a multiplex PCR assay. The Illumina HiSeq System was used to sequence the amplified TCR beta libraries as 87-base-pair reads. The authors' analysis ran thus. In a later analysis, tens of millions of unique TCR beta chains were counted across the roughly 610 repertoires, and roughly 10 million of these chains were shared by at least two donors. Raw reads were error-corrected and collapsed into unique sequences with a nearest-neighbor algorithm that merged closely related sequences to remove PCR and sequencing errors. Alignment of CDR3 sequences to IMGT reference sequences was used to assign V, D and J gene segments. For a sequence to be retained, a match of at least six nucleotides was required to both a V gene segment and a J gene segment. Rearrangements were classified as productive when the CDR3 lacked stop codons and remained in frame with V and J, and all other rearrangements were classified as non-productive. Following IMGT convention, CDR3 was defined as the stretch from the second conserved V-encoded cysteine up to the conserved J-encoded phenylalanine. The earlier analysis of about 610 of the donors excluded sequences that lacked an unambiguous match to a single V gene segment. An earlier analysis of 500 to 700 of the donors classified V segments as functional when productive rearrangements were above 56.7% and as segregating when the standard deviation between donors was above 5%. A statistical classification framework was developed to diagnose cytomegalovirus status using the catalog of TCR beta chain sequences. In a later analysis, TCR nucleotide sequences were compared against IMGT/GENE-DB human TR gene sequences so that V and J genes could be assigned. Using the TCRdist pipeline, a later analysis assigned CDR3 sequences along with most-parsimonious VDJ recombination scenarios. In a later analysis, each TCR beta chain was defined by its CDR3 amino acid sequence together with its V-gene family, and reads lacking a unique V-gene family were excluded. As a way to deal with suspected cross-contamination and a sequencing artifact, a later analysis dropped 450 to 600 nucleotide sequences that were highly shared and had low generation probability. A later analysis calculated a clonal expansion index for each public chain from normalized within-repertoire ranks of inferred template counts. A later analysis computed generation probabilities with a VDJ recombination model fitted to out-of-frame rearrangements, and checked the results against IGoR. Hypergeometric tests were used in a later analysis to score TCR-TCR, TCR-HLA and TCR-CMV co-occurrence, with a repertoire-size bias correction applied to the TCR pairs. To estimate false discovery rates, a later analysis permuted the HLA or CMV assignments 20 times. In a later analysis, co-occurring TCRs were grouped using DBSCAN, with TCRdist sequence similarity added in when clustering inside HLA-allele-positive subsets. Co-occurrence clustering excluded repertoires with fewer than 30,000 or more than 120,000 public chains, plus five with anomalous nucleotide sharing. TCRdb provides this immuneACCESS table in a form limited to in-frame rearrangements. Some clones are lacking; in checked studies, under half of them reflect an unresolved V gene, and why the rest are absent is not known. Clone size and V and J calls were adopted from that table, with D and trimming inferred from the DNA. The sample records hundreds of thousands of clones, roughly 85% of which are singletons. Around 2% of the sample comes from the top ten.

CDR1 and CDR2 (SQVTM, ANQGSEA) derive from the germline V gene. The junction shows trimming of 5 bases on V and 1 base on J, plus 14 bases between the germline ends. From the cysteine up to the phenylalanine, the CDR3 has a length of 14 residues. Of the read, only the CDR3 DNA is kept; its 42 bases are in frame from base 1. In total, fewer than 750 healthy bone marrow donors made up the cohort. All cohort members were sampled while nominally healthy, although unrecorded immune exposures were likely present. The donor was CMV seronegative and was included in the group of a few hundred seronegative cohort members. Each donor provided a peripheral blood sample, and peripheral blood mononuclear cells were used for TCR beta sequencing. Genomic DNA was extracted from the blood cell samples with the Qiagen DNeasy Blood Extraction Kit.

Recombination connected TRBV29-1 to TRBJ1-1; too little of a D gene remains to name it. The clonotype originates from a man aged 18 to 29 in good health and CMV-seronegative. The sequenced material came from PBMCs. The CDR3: CSVFIIRGNTEAFF. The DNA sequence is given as TGCAGCGTTTTTATAATAAGAGGGAACACTGAAGCTTTCTTT.